This entry describes one T cell receptor beta chain. Its antigen is still unknown. No much larger clonotype is one base removed from it; base qualities were not supplied. Libraries were made using the immunoSEQ multiplex PCR assay. For the multiplex PCR, a mixture combining 60 forward primers for TCR Vbeta segments and 13 reverse primers for TCR Jbeta segments was used. Amplification of the CDR3 region of rearranged TCR beta genes was performed with a multiplex PCR assay on genomic DNA. The amplified TCR beta libraries were sequenced on the Illumina HiSeq System as 87-base-pair reads. In the original analysis: Across the 700 or so repertoires, a later analysis counted tens of millions of unique TCR beta chains, some 11 million of which were shared by at least two donors. A nearest-neighbor algorithm error-corrected the raw reads and collapsed the reads into unique sequences, merging closely related sequences to remove PCR and sequencing errors. CDR3 sequences were aligned to IMGT reference sequences to assign V, D and J gene segments. For a sequence to be retained, at least a six-nucleotide match to both a V gene segment and a J gene segment was required. Rearrangements were classified as productive when the CDR3 lacked stop codons and remained in frame with V and J, and all other rearrangements were classified as non-productive. CDR3 was defined according to IMGT convention as the region running from the second conserved V-encoded cysteine to the conserved J-encoded phenylalanine. The earlier analysis of about 530 of the donors excluded any sequence lacking an unambiguous match to a single V gene segment. An earlier analysis of just under 600 of the donors called V segments functional above 56.7% productive rearrangements and segregating when the between-donor standard deviation exceeded 5%. A statistical classification framework was built to diagnose cytomegalovirus status from the catalog of TCR beta chain sequences. In a later analysis, TCR nucleotide sequences were compared against IMGT/GENE-DB human TR gene sequences so that V and J genes could be assigned. The TCRdist pipeline was used in a later analysis to assign CDR3 sequences and most-parsimonious VDJ recombination scenarios. A later analysis defined each TCR beta chain by its CDR3 amino acid sequence plus V-gene family, and excluded reads lacking a unique V-gene family. As a way to deal with suspected cross-contamination and a sequencing artifact, a later analysis dropped 640 or so nucleotide sequences that were highly shared and had low generation probability. For each public chain, a later analysis derived a clonal expansion index from normalized ranks of inferred template counts within each repertoire. A later analysis computed generation probabilities with a VDJ recombination model fitted to out-of-frame rearrangements, and checked the results against IGoR. Hypergeometric tests were used in a later analysis to score TCR-TCR, TCR-HLA and TCR-CMV co-occurrence, with a repertoire-size bias correction applied to the TCR pairs. In a later analysis, false discovery rates were estimated by permuting HLA or CMV assignments 20 times. In a later analysis, co-occurring TCRs were grouped using DBSCAN, and TCRdist sequence similarity was added for clustering within HLA-allele-positive subsets. Repertoires with fewer than 30,000 or more than 120,000 public chains were left out of co-occurrence clustering, as were five repertoires with anomalous nucleotide sharing. The table was pulled from immuneACCESS by TCRdb, which kept in-frame rearrangements only. Such tables lose some clones; where checked, under half of the loss comes from unresolved V genes, and the rest has no known cause. That table furnishes V, J and clone size, whereas the DNA furnished D and trimming. The sample records 95,000 to 150,000 clones, approximately 80% of which are singletons. Approximately 10% of the sample belongs to the ten largest clones.

In total, 500 to 700 healthy bone marrow donors made up the cohort. At the time of sampling, every cohort member was nominally healthy, though immune exposures that went unrecorded were likely present. The donor tested CMV seropositive and was one of the 289 seropositive cohort members. A peripheral blood sample was collected from each donor, and TCR beta sequencing was performed on peripheral blood mononuclear cells. Genomic DNA was extracted from the blood cell samples with the Qiagen DNeasy Blood Extraction Kit. The data originate from a study of cytomegalovirus exposure and HLA in healthy donors (dated by TCRdb to about 2017). Broadly, across the study: In an earlier analysis of approximately 500 of the donors, 276 Gb of sequence data and 117 million unique TCR beta sequences from roughly 180 million T cells were reported. Approximately 330 gigabases of sequencing data and roughly 81 million unique TCR sequences made up an early release that covered 500 to 650 HLA-typed donors. Of the approximately 400 genotyped donors, roughly 80% fell in the genetic ancestry cluster associated with self-reported Caucasian donors. The aim of the study was to test whether cataloging public T cell receptors could identify signatures of past pathogen exposure. The T cell repertoires of under 750 subjects were profiled by immunosequencing and related to cytomegalovirus serostatus. In addition to the first cohort of roughly 700 subjects, a separate validation cohort of 120 different subjects was used. To predict cytomegalovirus infection status, the study combined high-throughput TCR immunosequencing, statistical association of individual TCRs with disease status, and machine learning. In a later analysis, previously published TCR beta repertoires from 670 or so donors were re-analyzed and high-resolution HLA genotyping was added so that TCR occurrence patterns could be studied. The later analysis used no new phenotypic data to find candidate immune exposures, relying instead on TCR beta sequences and their occurrence across donors. To decide whether each TCR beta V gene segment behaved as functional or pseudogenic, an earlier analysis of some 580 of the donors relied on high-throughput TCR beta sequencing. Donor age, sex, ethnicity and CMV serostatus were compiled alongside the repertoire data. In a later genetic analysis, genome-wide SNP genotypes for about 65% of the roughly 700 donors were used, and that subset was treated as a discovery cohort. All discovery cohort repertoires had been generated using a single sequencing platform. HLA typing included class I and class II loci at four-digit resolution. The number of typed donors differed by locus: about 620-640 for A, B, C, DRB1 and DQB1; approximately 520 for DQA1; 606 for DPA1; and some 430 for DPB1. Because of strong linkage in the cohort, a few DR-DQ haplotypes were treated as single units for association and clustering. Across some 400 genotyped donors of the cohort, an average of about 200,000 unique TCR beta nucleotide sequences per donor were sequenced, and 15% to 20% of those sequences were non-productive. What the work shows at the level of the full study, not this receptor alone: In a later analysis, the rate of TCR association differed among HLA loci, with DRB1 alleles having the most associated TCRs and HLA-C alleles having the fewest. A cluster of highly shared sequence variants was judged likely to represent a technical artifact of the sequencing pipeline. For the cohort, immune exposure information was limited to CMV serostatus. An association between a missense DCLRE1C variant and V-gene and J-gene trimming of TCR beta chains was found in a later genetic analysis and replicated in an independent cohort. According to the authors, the approach could potentially be generalized to other disease states and immunological phenotypes. Because some donors lacked HLA typing at each locus, the association tests relied only on the typed subset. A further reported finding was that TCR beta sequences accurately predicted the HLA-A and HLA-B alleles for most subjects in the first cohort. In vitro tests confirmed that three of the cytomegalovirus-associated TCR beta chains recognize cytomegalovirus antigens. Roughly uniform sequencing depth across donors was assumed in presence/absence analyses, although this assumption may not hold. In this cohort, only TCR beta chains were sequenced, and detectable features were limited by the absence of alpha or paired-chain data. Some 16 rarely observed V segments, including chromosome 9 orphons, were excluded from the earlier analysis of approximately 500 of the donors because counts were too low. The classifier was reported to diagnose cytomegalovirus status with high specificity and sensitivity in both the original cohort and the validation cohort. When HLA alleles, especially DR and DQ, strongly co-occurred, TCR associations were difficult to assign to individual alleles. In a later analysis, 16,951 TCR beta sequences were associated with specific HLA alleles at a false discovery rate of 0.05. In a later analysis, several top co-occurrence clusters were reported to appear linked to parvovirus B19, influenza, CMV and Epstein-Barr virus. The study gave a list of roughly 150 TCR beta chains associated with cytomegalovirus. While some public TCRs were present in many individuals, most TCR sequences turned up only very rarely across donors. Correlated functional status among segregating V segments might be attributable to linkage disequilibrium, but an unknown experimental factor could not be ruled out. The 87-base-pair reads could not distinguish some IMGT-functional V segments, including TRBV6-2 and TRBV6-3, so those segments were excluded. In an earlier analysis of approximately 600 of the donors, most TCR beta V segments were observed in productive rearrangements about 90% or about 30% of the time, broadly matching IMGT annotations. In a later analysis, HLA-associated TCR beta chains showed more clonal expansion and lower generation probabilities than non-associated chains that were equally common. In a later genetic analysis, fewer N-insertions in productive TCRs were reported among donors in an Asian-associated ancestry cluster than the approximately 630-donor mean. A later analysis found that most CMV-associated TCR beta chains appeared HLA-restricted, with HLA associations seemingly driven largely by CMV exposure.

Spanning cysteine to phenylalanine, the CDR3 consists of 14 amino acids. Here the CDR3 DNA is all that survives: 42 bases in frame from base 1. Reading the germline V gene (reference sequence) gives CDR1 PRHDT and CDR2 FYEKMQ. V is pruned by 3 bases and J by 7 bases, leaving 4 bases of the junction without a gene match. The sequence is built from TRBV13 and TRBJ2-1; 9 of the junction bases match TRBD2. The clonotype comes from a man aged 25 to 40 in good health and CMV-seropositive. Specimen: PBMCs. The CDR3 protein: CASSLAGGLNEQFF. The bases read TGTGCCAGCAGCTTGGCGGGGGGGCTGAATGAGCAGTTCTTC. Beyond the CDR3, the reference TRBV13 and TRBJ2-1 genes provide the residues; the full variable domain reads: AAGVIQSPRHLIKEKRETATLKCYPIPRHDTVYWYQQGPGQDPQFLISFYEKMQSDKGSIPDRFSAQQFSDYHSELNMSSLELGDSALYFCASSLAGGLNEQFFGPGTRLTVL.